This T cell receptor beta chain was sequenced in a study of immune characterization of retroperitoneal liposarcoma. In TCRdb, the PCR reads were re-called with MiXCR into one record per CDR3 protein. The sample has fewer than 20,000 distinct CDR3 sequences, 37% seen once. The ends lost 0 bases at V and 9 bases at J; junction bases unmatched: 7. In germline, CDR1 is MNHNY, CDR2 SVGAGI (reference sequence). This CDR3 has 16 residues. This TCR was sampled from a male donor with retroperitoneal liposarcoma. The chain recombines TRBV6-6 with TRBJ1-6, with 8 positions matching TRBD1. Sequenced material: blood. Here the CDR3 DNA reads TGTGCCAGCAGTTACTCGGGTGGACAGGGCAGTTCACCCCTCCACTTT. This sequence encodes CASSYSGGQGSSPLHF.